These 13 T cell receptor beta chains came from one sample sequenced in a study. TCRdb processed the 5' RACE reads anew with MiXCR; each CDR3 protein has one entry. The top ten hold around 2% of the sample, which has about 55,000 distinct CDR3 sequences, more than 15% seen once. The specimen was naive CD4+ T cells sorted from blood. Sample subset: naive CD4+ T cells, CD4+CD45RA+CD25-. Receptors originate from a female donor with breast cancer.

At least ten counts were recorded for this clonotype. The rearrangement uses TRBV5-1 and TRBJ1-5, with 7 bases that match TRBD1. Unmatched junction bases numbered 9, after V lost 5 bases and J lost 4 bases. The CDR3 runs 15 residues. From germline, CDR1 is SGHRS and CDR2 YFSETQ. This CDR3 reads CASRTGTAVNQPQHF. CDR3 in DNA: TGCGCCAGCAGAACCGGGACAGCGGTAAATCAGCCCCAGCATTTT. The full variable domain, rest sourced from reference TRBV5-1 and TRBJ1-5, is KAGVTQTPRYLIKTRGQQVTLSCSPISGHRSVSWYQQTPGQGLQFLFEYFSETQRNKGNFPGRFSGRQFSNSRSEMNVSTLELGDSALYLCASRTGTAVNQPQHFGDGTRLSIL.

This clonotype was seen more than once but under ten times. The V and J genes are TRBV27 and TRBJ1-1; tentative D call: TRBD1 (5 bases). The V end lost 1 base, the J end lost 6 bases, and 9 bases lay between the germline ends. Germline lookup yields CDR1 MNHEY and CDR2 SMNVEV (reference sequence). The CDR3 runs to 13 residues. The CDR3 here is CASSLLWGAEAFF. CDR3 nucleotide sequence: TGTGCCAGCAGTTTATTGTGGGGGGCTGAAGCTTTCTTT.

This clonotype occurred many times. The V and J genes are TRBV20-1 and TRBJ2-1; D is unclear. V gave up 8 bases and J gave up 4 bases, with 9 bases separating them. Germline V gene sequence: CDR1 DFQATT, CDR2 SNEGSKA (reference sequence). The CDR3 sequence is 11 residues long. In nucleotides, the CDR3 is TGCAGTACAGCCTTGTACAATGAGCAGTTCTTC. Translating gives CSTALYNEQFF.

This rearrangement joins TRBV29-1 to TRBJ2-1, with TRBD1 identical over 8 bases. The CDR3 is 11 amino acids. V trimming: 7 bases; J trimming: 6 bases; junction bases outside the gene matches: 2. Germline V gene sequence: CDR1 SQVTM, CDR2 ANQGSEA. CDR3 sequence reads: CSADRGNEQFF. Here the CDR3 DNA reads TGCAGCGCCGACAGGGGCAATGAGCAGTTCTTC.

This clonotype was seen repeatedly, ten times or more. The chain employs TRBV20-1 and TRBJ1-5; D gene ambiguous. V was cut by 6 bases and J by 1 base, with 1 base left in between. In germline, CDR1 is DFQATT, CDR2 SNEGSKA (reference sequence). The CDR3 consists of 10 residues. The CDR3 loop reads CSASNQPQHF. CDR3 nucleotides: TGCAGTGCCAGCAATCAGCCCCAGCATTTT.

This clonotype was counted many times. The V call is TRBV7-8, the J call TRBJ1-6, with D uncertain. Trimming cost V 0 bases and J 7 bases, with 13 bases left between them. The CDR3 is 16 residues long. Germline loops: CDR1 SGHVS, CDR2 FQNEAQ. The CDR3 spells CASSLAASGGNSPLHF. In DNA, the CDR3 is TGTGCCAGCAGCTTAGCGGCCTCCGGAGGGAATTCACCCCTCCACTTT.

The table lists this clonotype with a few counts. The chain couples TRBV7-9 to TRBJ1-5; possibly TRBD1 for D (5 bases). The ends were cut back, 0 bases at V and 3 bases at J, with 15 bases in the middle. Germline V gene lookup returns CDR1 SEHNR and CDR2 FQNEAQ (reference sequence). The CDR3 consists of 17 residues. CDR3 bases: TGTGCCAGCAGCTTAGCGGGGCAGGGTAATTACAATCAGCCCCAGCATTTT. It yields the protein CASSLAGQGNYNQPQHF.

Concerning this clonotype itself: The CDR3 does not close with the conserved phenylalanine or tryptophan, likely indicating a read error. In DNA, the CDR3 is TGCGCCAGCAGCTACGGGTCAAACCAAGAGACCCAGTACTCC. Translated, it gives CASSYGSNQETQYS. The chain combines TRBV5-1 with TRBJ2-5; no definite D call. This CDR3 contains 14 residues. V lost 3 bases and J lost 0, with 9 bases in between. Germline-derived CDR1 and CDR2 are SGHRS and YFSETQ.

This clonotype was recorded many times. The chain carries TRBV4-1 and TRBJ2-1; tentative D call: TRBD2 (5 bases). Germline V CDR1 and CDR2: MGHRA, YSYEKL. V lost 0 bases and J 6 bases, leaving 9 bases between the germline ends. The CDR3 spans 14 residues. CDR3 in DNA: TGCGCCAGCAGCCAAGATGCTAGCAGCAATGAGCAGTTCTTC. Amino acid sequence: CASSQDASSNEQFF.

The genes are TRBV3-1 and TRBJ1-4; D gene uncertain. The CDR3 loop spans 15 amino acids. Trimming removed 4 bases at V and 8 bases at J, with 17 bases between. The V gene's germline CDR1 is LGHDT and CDR2 YNNKEL (reference sequence). As DNA, the CDR3 is TGTGCCAGCAGCCGTAGCCAGCCCTCTTGGGAAAAACTGTTTTTT. Residues: CASSRSQPSWEKLFF.

This clonotype was observed at least ten times. The CDR3 coding sequence is TGCGCCAGCAGCCCGGGACGAGCGATTGACGAGCAGTACTTC. It is translated as CASSPGRAIDEQYF. The chain is built from TRBV5-1 and TRBJ2-7; D tentatively fits TRBD1 or TRBD2 (5 bases each). CDR1 is SGHRS, CDR2 YFSETQ, per germline. CDR3 length: 14 residues. The V end was cut by 4 bases, the J end by 5 bases, with 16 bases between.

A remark on this clonotype: Given a much more abundant clone one base away, this may be a read error. The V and J genes are TRBV5-1 and TRBJ2-7; D is possibly TRBD2 (5 bases). The CDR3 contains 14 residues. Germline lookup yields CDR1 SGHRS and CDR2 YFSETQ. In DNA, the CDR3 is TGCGCCAGCAGCTCAAGCGGAGCCTCCTACGAGCAGCACTTC. This encodes CASSSSGASYEQHF.

This clonotype was counted between two and nine times. The chain has TRBV10-3 and TRBJ1-4; TRBD1 matches at 7 bases. Germline V CDR1 and CDR2: ENHRY, SYGVKD. J gave up 2 bases and V 6 bases, and 3 bases lay outside the gene matches. The CDR3 covers 14 residues. The CDR3 DNA reads as TGTGCCATCAGCCCGACAGGGACTAATGAAAAACTGTTTTTT. Amino acids: CAISPTGTNEKLFF.